The subject of this entry is one T cell receptor (beta chain). What antigen it recognizes has not been identified. Base qualities are not provided; no much larger clone lies one nucleotide away. The data belong to a study of blood T cell repertoires in COVID-19 (dated by TCRdb to the early 2020s). Regarding the complete study: The collaborator samples originated in the United States, Italy and Spain and spanned the acute and convalescent phases of COVID-19. Where available, HLA class I and class II types were taken from metadata supplied by the sample provider and were not determined by assay-based typing. The repertoires were released in a freely available public database intended as a resource for research on the immune response to SARS-CoV-2. The prospective study material was composed of cDNA or gDNA derived from T cells, B-cell-depleted T cells, or PBMCs. The samples were drawn from two sources: the first 160 participants of the ongoing ImmuneRACE study, and 950 to 1,500 subjects contributed by 6 global collaborators. A de-identified subject ID, COVID-19 status, age in years and sex were almost always included in the sample metadata. The dataset comprised deeply sampled blood TCRbeta repertoires from subjects exposed to, actively infected with, or recovered from COVID-19.

TCRbeta CDR3 regions were amplified from genomic DNA using the immunoSEQ Assay, a bias-controlled multiplex PCR. Regarding the original processing steps: Nucleated cell counts per sample were estimated from amplification of reference gene primers within the assay. To quantify the absolute abundance of each unique TCRbeta CDR3 rearrangement, sequence reads were collapsed and filtered. Productive Simpson clonality was computed per sample as the square root of Simpson's diversity index over productive rearrangements. TCRdb took this table from immuneACCESS and kept in-frame rearrangements with V and J called. Such tables lack part of the clones; where checked against another copy, unresolved V genes explain under half of the gap, and the rest is unexplained. V and J calls and clone size follow that table, whereas D and trimming were derived from the DNA. Counted in this sample were 200,000 to 250,000 clones; approximately 80% of them appeared once. The leading ten clones occupy less than 3.5% of the sample.

Study-wide conclusions, independent of this receptor: Clinical and demographic metadata were provided uncurated, with the amount varying by source and participant.

V is reduced by 4 bases and J by 3 bases, leaving a spacing of 12 bases between them. According to the germline V gene, CDR1 reads KGHSH and CDR2 reads LQKENI. CDR3 length: 14 amino acids, cysteine to phenylalanine. Only CDR3 DNA is held: 42 bases, read in frame from base 1. Each collaborating institution followed its own protocols to collect whole blood in K2EDTA tubes. For TCRbeta analysis, collaborators shipped samples in one of three forms: frozen whole blood, isolated PBMCs, or DNA extracted from either of those sample types. The chain uses TRBV18 and TRBJ1-1; TRBD1 might be the D gene, on 5 matching bases. Specimen: peripheral blood. The source of this sequence is a woman aged 18-29 years with acute or convalescent COVID-19. CDR3 loop: CASSRIQGDTEAFF. The sequenced DNA: TGTGCCAGCTCACGTATTCAGGGCGACACTGAAGCTTTCTTT.